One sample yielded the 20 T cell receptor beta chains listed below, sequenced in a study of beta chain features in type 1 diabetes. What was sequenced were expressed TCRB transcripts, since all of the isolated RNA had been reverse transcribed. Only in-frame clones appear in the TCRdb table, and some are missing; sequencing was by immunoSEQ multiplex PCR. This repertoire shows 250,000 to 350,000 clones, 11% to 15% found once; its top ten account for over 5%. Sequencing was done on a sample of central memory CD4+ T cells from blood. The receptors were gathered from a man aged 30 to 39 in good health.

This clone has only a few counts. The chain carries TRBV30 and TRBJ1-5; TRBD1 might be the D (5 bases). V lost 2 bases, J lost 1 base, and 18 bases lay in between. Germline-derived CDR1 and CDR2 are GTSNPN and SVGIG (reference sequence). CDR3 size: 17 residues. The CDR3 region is CAWSSGTTPLSNQPQHF. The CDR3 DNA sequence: TGTGCCTGGAGTTCCGGGACCACCCCGTTAAGCAATCAGCCCCAGCATTTT.

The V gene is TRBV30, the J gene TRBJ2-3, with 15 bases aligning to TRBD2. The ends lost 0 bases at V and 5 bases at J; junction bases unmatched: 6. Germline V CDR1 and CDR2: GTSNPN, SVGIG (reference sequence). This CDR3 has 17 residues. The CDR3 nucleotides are TGTGCCTGGAGTGTACCGGGACTAGCGGGAGGTGGAGATACGCAGTATTTT. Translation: CAWSVPGLAGGGDTQYF.

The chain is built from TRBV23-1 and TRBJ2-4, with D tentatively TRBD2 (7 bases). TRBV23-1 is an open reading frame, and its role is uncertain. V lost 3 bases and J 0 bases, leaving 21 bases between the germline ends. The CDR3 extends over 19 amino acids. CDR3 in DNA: TGCGCCAGCAGTCAGGCGTGGGGGGGCGCCTTTCCAGCCAAAAACATTCAGTACTTC. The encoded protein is CASSQAWGGAFPAKNIQYF.

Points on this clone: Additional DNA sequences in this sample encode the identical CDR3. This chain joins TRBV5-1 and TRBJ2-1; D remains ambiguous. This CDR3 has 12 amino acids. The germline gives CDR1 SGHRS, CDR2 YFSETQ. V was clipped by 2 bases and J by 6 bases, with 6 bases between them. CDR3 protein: CASSFQGNEQFF. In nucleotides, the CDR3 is TGCGCCAGCAGCTTCCAAGGCAATGAGCAGTTCTTC.

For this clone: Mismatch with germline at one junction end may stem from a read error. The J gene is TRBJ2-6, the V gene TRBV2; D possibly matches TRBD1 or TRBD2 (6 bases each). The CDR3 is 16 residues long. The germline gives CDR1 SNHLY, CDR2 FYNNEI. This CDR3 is CTSSESGGAGANVLTF. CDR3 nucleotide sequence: TGTACCAGCAGTGAATCCGGGGGCGCTGGGGCCAACGTCCTGACTTTC.

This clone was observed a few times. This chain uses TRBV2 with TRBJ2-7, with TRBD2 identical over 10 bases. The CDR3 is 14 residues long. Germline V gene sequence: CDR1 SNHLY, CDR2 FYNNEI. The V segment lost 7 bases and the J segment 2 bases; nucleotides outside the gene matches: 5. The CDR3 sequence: CASKAGGRTYEQYV. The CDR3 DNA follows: TGTGCCAGCAAAGCGGGAGGGAGAACCTACGAGCAGTACGTC.

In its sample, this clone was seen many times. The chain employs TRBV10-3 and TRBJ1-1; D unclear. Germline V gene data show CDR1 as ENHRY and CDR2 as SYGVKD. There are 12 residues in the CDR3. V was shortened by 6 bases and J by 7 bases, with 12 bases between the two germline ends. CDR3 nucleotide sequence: TGTGCCATCAGAGAATCCAAGGATGAAGCTTTCTTT. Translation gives CAIRESKDEAFF.

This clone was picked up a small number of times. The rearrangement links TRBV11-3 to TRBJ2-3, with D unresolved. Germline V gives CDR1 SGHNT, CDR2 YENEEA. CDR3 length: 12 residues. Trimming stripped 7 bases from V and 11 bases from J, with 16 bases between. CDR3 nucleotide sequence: TGTGCCAGCACCCCCGGTGGTGGTAAGCAGTATTTT. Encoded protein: CASTPGGGKQYF.

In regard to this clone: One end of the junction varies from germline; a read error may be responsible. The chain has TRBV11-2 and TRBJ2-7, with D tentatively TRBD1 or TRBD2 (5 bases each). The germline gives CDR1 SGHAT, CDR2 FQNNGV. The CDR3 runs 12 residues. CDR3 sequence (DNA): TGTGCCAGCAGCTTAAGAACCGGGACGACCAACTTC. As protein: CASSLRTGTTNF.

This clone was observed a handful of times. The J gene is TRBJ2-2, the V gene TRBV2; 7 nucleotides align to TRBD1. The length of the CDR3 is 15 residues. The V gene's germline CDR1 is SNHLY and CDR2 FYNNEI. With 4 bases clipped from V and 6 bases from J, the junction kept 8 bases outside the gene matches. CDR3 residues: CASSVRAGQAGELFF. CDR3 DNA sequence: TGTGCCAGCAGTGTCCGGGCCGGACAGGCCGGGGAGCTGTTTTTT.

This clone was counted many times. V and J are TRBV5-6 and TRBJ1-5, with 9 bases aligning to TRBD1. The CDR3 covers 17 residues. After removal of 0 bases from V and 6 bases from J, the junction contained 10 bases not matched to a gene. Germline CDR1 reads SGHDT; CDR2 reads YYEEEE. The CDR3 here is CASSLGGTGTGSQPQHF. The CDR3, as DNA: TGTGCCAGCAGCTTGGGAGGTACCGGGACAGGGAGTCAGCCCCAGCATTTT.

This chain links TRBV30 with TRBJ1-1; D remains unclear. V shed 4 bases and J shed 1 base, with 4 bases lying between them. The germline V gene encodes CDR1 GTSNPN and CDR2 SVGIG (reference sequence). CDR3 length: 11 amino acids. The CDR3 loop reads CAWKENTEAFF. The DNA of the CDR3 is TGTGCCTGGAAGGAGAACACTGAAGCTTTCTTT. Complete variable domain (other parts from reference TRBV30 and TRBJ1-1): SQTIHQWPATLVQPVGSPLSLECTVEGTSNPNLYWYRQAAGRGLQLLFYSVGIGQISSEVPQNLSASRPQDRQFILSSKKLLLSDSGFYLCAWKENTEAFFGQGTRLTVV.

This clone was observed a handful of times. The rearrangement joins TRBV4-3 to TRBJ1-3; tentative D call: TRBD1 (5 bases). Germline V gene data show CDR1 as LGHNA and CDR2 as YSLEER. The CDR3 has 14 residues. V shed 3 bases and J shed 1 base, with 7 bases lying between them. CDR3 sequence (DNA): TGCGCCAGCAGCCAGGGGGTATCTGGAAACACCATATATTTT. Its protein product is CASSQGVSGNTIYF.

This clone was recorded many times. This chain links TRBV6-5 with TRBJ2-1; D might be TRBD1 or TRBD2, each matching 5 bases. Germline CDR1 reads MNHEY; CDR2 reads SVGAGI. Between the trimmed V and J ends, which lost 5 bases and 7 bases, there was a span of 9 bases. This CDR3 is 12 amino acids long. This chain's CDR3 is CASSEWGNEQFF. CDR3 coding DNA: TGTGCCAGCAGTGAATGGGGGAATGAGCAGTTCTTC.

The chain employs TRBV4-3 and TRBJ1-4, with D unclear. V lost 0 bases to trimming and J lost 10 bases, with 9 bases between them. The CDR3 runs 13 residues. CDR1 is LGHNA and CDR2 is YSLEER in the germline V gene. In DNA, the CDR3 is TGCGCCAGCAGCCAAGATCTTCCGGGAAAACTGTTTTTT. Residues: CASSQDLPGKLFF.

The chain's CDR3 is CASNIGARRETQYF. DNA for the CDR3: TGTGCCAGCAACATAGGGGCTAGACGGGAGACCCAGTACTTC. The genes are TRBV6-1 and TRBJ2-5, with D possibly being TRBD1 (5 bases). The CDR3 is 14 residues long. From germline, CDR1 is MNHNS and CDR2 SASEGT. V was pared by 7 bases and J by 5 bases, with 17 bases between.

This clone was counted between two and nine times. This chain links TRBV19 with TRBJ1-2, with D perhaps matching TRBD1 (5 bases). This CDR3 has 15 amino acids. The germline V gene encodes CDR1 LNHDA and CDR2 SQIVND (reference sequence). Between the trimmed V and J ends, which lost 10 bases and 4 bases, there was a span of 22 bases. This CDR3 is CATLPRRDRSYGYTF. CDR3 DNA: TGTGCCACCCTCCCCCGAAGGGACCGCTCCTATGGCTACACCTTC.

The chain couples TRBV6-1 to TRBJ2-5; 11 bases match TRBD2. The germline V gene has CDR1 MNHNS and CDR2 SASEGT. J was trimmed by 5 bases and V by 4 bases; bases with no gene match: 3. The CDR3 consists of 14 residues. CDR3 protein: CASSAGLAGETQYF. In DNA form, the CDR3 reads TGTGCCAGCAGTGCCGGACTAGCGGGCGAGACCCAGTACTTC.

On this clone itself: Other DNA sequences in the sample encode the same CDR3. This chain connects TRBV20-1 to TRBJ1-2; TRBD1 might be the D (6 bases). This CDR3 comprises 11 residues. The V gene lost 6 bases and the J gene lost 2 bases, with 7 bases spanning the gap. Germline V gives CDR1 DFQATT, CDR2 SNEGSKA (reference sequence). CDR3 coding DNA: TGCAGTGCAACAGGGAACTATGGCTACACCTTC. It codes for CSATGNYGYTF.

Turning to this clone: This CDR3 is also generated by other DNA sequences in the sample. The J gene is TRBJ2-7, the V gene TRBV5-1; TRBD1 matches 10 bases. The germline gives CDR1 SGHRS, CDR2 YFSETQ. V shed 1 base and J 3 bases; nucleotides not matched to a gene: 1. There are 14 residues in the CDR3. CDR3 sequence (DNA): TGCGCCAGCAGCTTGAGGACAGGGGGCTACGAGCAGTACTTC. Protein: CASSLRTGGYEQYF.